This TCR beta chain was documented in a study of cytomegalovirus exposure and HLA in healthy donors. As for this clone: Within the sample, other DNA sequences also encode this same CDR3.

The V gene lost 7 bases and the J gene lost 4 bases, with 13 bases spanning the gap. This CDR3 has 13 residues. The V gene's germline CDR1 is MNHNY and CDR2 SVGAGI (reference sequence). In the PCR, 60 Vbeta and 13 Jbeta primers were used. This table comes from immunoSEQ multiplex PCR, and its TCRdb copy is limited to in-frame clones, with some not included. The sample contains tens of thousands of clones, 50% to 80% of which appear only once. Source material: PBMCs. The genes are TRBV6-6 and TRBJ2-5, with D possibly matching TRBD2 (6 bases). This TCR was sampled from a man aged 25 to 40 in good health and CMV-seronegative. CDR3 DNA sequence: TGTGCCAGCACCCTTAACGGGGGAGAGACCCAGTACTTC. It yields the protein CASTLNGGETQYF.